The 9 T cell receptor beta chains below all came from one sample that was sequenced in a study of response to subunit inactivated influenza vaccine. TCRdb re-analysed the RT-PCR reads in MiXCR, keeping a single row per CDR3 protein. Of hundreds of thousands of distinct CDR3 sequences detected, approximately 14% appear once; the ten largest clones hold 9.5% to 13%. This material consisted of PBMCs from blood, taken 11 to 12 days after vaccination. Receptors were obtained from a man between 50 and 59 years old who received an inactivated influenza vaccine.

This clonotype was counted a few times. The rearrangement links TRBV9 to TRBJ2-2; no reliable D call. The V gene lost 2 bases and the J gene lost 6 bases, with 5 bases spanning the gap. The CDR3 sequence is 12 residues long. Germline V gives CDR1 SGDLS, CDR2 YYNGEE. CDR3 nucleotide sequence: TGTGCCAGCAGCGTTTTCGCCGGGGAGCTGTTTTTT. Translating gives CASSVFAGELFF.

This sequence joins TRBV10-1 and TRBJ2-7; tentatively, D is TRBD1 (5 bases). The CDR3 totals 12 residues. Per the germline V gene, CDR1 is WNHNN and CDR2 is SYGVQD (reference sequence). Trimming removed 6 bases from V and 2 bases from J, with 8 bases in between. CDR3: CASRQVTYEQYF. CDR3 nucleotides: TGCGCCAGCAGACAGGTGACCTACGAGCAGTACTTC.

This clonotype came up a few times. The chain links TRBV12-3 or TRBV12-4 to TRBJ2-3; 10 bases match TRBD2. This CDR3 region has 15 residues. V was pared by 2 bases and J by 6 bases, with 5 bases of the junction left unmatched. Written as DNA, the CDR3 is TGTGCCAGCAGTTTACAGCGGGGGGGCTCGGATACGCAGTATTTT. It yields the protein CASSLQRGGSDTQYF.

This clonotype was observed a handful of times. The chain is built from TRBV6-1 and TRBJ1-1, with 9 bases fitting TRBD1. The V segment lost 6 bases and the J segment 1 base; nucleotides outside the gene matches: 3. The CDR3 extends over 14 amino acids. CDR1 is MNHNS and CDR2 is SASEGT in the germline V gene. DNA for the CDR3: TGTGCCAGCAGGATGACAGGGGGGAACACTGAAGCTTTCTTT. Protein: CASRMTGGNTEAFF.

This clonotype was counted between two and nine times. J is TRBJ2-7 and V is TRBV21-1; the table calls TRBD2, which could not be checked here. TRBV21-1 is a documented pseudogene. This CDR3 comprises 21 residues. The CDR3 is CASSTKPKISRDRTPPIEQYF. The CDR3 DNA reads TGTGCCAGCAGCACAAAACCCAAAATTAGTCGCGACCGGACTCCACCCATCGAGCAGTACTTC.

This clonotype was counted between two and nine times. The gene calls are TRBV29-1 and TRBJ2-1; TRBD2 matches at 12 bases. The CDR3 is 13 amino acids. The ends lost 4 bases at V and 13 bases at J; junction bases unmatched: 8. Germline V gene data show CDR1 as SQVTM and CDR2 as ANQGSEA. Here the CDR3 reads CSVGWTSGVHQFF. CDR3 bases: TGCAGCGTTGGTTGGACTAGCGGGGTTCATCAGTTCTTC.

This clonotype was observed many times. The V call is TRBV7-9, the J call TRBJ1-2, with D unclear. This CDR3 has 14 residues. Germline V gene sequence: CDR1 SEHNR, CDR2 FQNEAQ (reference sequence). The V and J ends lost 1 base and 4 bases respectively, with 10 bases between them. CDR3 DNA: TGTGCCAGCAGCTTAGACGCAGCCTCCTATGGCTACACCTTC. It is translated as CASSLDAASYGYTF.

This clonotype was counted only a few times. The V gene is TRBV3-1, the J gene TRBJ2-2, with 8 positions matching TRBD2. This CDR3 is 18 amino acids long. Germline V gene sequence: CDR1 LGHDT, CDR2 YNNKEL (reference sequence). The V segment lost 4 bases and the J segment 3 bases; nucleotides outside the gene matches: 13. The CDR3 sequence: CASSPRSPGGPYTGELFF. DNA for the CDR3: TGTGCCAGCAGCCCCCGAAGCCCGGGAGGGCCCTACACCGGGGAGCTGTTTTTT.

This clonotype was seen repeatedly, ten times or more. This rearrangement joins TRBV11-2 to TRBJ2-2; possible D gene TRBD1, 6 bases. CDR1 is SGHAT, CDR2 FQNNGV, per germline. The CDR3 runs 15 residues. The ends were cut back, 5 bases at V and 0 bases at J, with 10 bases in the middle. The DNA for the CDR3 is TGTGCCAGCAGCCCCGGGACATCGAACACCGGGGAGCTGTTTTTT. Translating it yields CASSPGTSNTGELFF.